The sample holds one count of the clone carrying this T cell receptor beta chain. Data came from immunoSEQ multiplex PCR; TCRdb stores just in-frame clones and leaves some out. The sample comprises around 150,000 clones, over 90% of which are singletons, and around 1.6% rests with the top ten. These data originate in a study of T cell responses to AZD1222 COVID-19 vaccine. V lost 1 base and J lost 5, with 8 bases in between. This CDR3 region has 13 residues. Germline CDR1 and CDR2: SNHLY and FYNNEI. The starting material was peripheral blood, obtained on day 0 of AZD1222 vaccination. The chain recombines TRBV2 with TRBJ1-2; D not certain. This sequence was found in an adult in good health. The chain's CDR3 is CASSEGRIYGYTF. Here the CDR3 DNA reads TGTGCCAGCAGTGAAGGACGGATATATGGCTACACCTTC.